The next 27 T cell receptor beta chains were all read from a single sample in a study of blood T cell repertoires in COVID-19. Assay used: immunoSEQ multiplex PCR; TCRdb lists only in-frame clones, some missing. The sample lists about 6,400 clones; 82% were seen once. The sequencing sample was made of peripheral blood. The source is a human donor with active COVID-19. The donor label of this sample is uncertain.

CDR3: CASSFQGASGVAKNIQYF. CDR3 coding DNA: TGTGCCAGCAGCTTCCAGGGGGCGTCGGGAGTGGCCAAAAACATTCAGTACTTC. V gene TRBV7-9 combines with J gene TRBJ2-4; 8 bases align to TRBD1. Germline trimming cut 3 bases from V and 1 base from J; bases unmatched to any gene: 11. Per germline, CDR1 SEHNR and CDR2 FQNEAQ (reference sequence). This CDR3 contains 18 residues. The full variable domain, completed using reference TRBV7-9 and TRBJ2-4, is DTGVSQNPRHKITKRGQNVTFRCDPISEHNRLYWYRQTLGQGPEFLTYFQNEAQLEKSRLLSDRFSAERPKGSFSTLEIQRTEQGDSAMYLCASSFQGASGVAKNIQYFGAGTRLSVL.

The CDR3 DNA follows: TGTGCCAGCAGTGACCGGACAGTGGGTGGCTCACCCCTCCACTTT. Its protein is CASSDRTVGGSPLHF. The gene calls are TRBV2 and TRBJ1-6; possible D gene TRBD1, 6 bases. The V and J ends lost 3 bases and 10 bases respectively, with 16 bases between them. Looked up from germline, CDR1 is SNHLY and CDR2 is FYNNEI. The CDR3 is 15 residues long.

The rearrangement links TRBV27 to TRBJ1-5, with D perhaps matching TRBD1 (6 bases). The CDR3 extends over 20 amino acids. Germline-derived CDR1 and CDR2 are MNHEY and SMNVEV (reference sequence). Trimming took 3 bases from V and 0 from J, leaving 24 bases between them. The CDR3 DNA sequence: TGTGCCAGCAGTTTCCCTCGCTGGGGGGGCGAGGGTTATAGCAATCAGCCCCAGCATTTT. Its protein is CASSFPRWGGEGYSNQPQHF.

This chain uses TRBV7-3 with TRBJ2-1; 10 bases are shared with TRBD2. This CDR3 is built from 16 residues. In germline, CDR1 is SGHTA, CDR2 FQGTGA. The V and J ends lost 3 bases and 4 bases, in that order; junction bases with no gene match: 6. The CDR3 coding sequence is TGTGCCAGCAGCTTCTTAGCGGGGGGTTTTTACAATGAGCAGTTCTTC. This gives the protein CASSFLAGGFYNEQFF.

Here the CDR3 reads CASTPLPGLAGEVTDTQYF. DNA for the CDR3: TGTGCCAGCACCCCCCTGCCGGGACTAGCGGGAGAGGTCACAGATACGCAGTATTTT. The chain has TRBV5-4 and TRBJ2-3; 14 positions agree with TRBD2. Germline V lookup: CDR1 SGHNT, CDR2 YYREEE (reference sequence). The CDR3 runs to 19 residues. J was trimmed by 2 bases and V by 6 bases; bases with no gene match: 14.

J is TRBJ2-7 and V is TRBV3-1 (or the pseudogene TRBV3-2); 14 bases match TRBD2. Germline CDR1 reads LGHDT; CDR2 reads YNNKEL (reference sequence). J was trimmed by 6 bases and V by 3 bases; bases with no gene match: 4. This CDR3 comprises 15 residues. The CDR3 spells CASSHGTSGRFEQYV. In DNA form, the CDR3 reads TGTGCCAGCAGCCACGGGACTAGCGGGAGATTCGAGCAGTACGTC.

As concerns this clone: One junction end does not reproduce the germline sequence, and a read error may be involved. The CDR3 nucleotides read TGTGCTAGCAGCCCCAGAGGAGTAGCGGGAGGGTTAGGGACAGATACGCAGTATTTT. This codes for CASSPRGVAGGLGTDTQYF. The rearrangement joins TRBV7-7 to TRBJ2-3; 11 nucleotides agree with TRBD2. Germline CDR1 is SSHAT and CDR2 is FNYEAQ (reference sequence). The CDR3 extends over 19 amino acids.

This sequence joins TRBV7-9 and TRBJ2-1; the match to TRBD2 covers 8 bases. The junction had 4 bases not matched to a gene; V was cut back by 0 bases and J by 0 bases. Germline CDR1 is SEHNR and CDR2 is FQNEAQ (reference sequence). CDR3 length: 17 amino acids. In DNA, the CDR3 is TGTGCCAGCAGCTTAGCGGGACTAGGGAGCTCCTACAATGAGCAGTTCTTC. Amino acid sequence: CASSLAGLGSSYNEQFF.

This chain uses TRBV5-4 with TRBJ2-7; TRBD2 aligns across 8 bases. The CDR3 runs 17 residues. The V gene's germline CDR1 is SGHNT and CDR2 YYREEE (reference sequence). The junction had 12 bases not matched to a gene; V was cut back by 4 bases and J by 0 bases. The CDR3 DNA follows: TGTGCCAGCAGCCCGGGGGGGCGGGGGGATAGCTCCTACGAGCAGTACTTC. Its protein product is CASSPGGRGDSSYEQYF.

The chain joins TRBV19 to TRBJ2-2; TRBD1 matches 8 bases. Germline V gene sequence: CDR1 LNHDA, CDR2 SQIVND (reference sequence). The CDR3 runs to 15 residues. With V trimmed by 3 bases and J by 9 bases, 9 bases remained unmatched. The CDR3 loop is CASSIGQGGIRELFF. The CDR3 coding sequence is TGTGCCAGTAGTATCGGACAGGGCGGGATCCGGGAGCTGTTTTTT.

This clone was seen a few times. As DNA, the CDR3 is TGTGCCAGCAGTTACGCAGAAATGAACACTGAAGCTTTCTTT. Protein: CASSYAEMNTEAFF. This chain links TRBV6-6 with TRBJ1-1; D is undetermined. V dropped 2 bases and J dropped 0 bases, with 7 bases sitting between them. The CDR3 is made up of 14 amino acids. Per the germline V gene, CDR1 is MNHNY and CDR2 is SVGAGI (reference sequence).

The V and J genes are TRBV7-2 and TRBJ2-3; TRBD2 aligns across 14 bases. This CDR3 has 17 amino acids. Germline V CDR1 and CDR2: SGHTA, FQGNSA. The ends lost 5 bases at V and 1 base at J; junction bases unmatched: 5. CDR3 sequence (DNA): TGTGCCAGCAGCCAGACTAGCGGGGGGGCGGGCACAGATACGCAGTATTTT. Protein product: CASSQTSGGAGTDTQYF.

The gene calls are TRBV12-2 and TRBJ2-7; no check of the table's D call, TRBD2, against the DNA was made. TRBV12-2 is a known pseudogene. The CDR3 extends over 14 amino acids. The CDR3, as DNA: TGTGCAAGTCGCTTAATGAGGGATAACTACGAGCAGTACTTC. Its protein is CASRLMRDNYEQYF.

V usage is TRBV4-2 and J usage is TRBJ2-1; 13 nucleotides agree with TRBD2. The CDR3 sequence is 17 residues long. Germline CDR1 is LGHNA and CDR2 is YNFKEQ. V lost 0 bases to trimming and J lost 9 bases; unmatched junction nucleotides: 8. CDR3 DNA: TGTGCCAGCAGCCAAGATCCTTGGACTAGCGGGAGCGTTGAGCAGTTCTTC. Protein sequence: CASSQDPWTSGSVEQFF.

The chain recombines TRBV29-1 with TRBJ2-3, with a tentative D call TRBD2 (7 bases). The germline V gene has CDR1 SQVTM and CDR2 ANQGSEA. V was shortened by 1 base and J by 0 bases, with 8 bases between the two germline ends. This CDR3 has 14 amino acids. The CDR3 nucleotides read TGCAGCGTTGAAGCGGGGGGCAGCACAGATACGCAGTATTTT. Amino acids: CSVEAGGSTDTQYF.

V and J are TRBV10-2 and TRBJ1-4; TRBD1 agrees at 8 bases. CDR1 is WSHSY, CDR2 SAAADI, per germline. This CDR3 has 17 residues. Unmatched junction bases numbered 9, after V lost 6 bases and J lost 0 bases. This chain's CDR3 is CASSWDRSSATNEKLFF. The CDR3, as DNA: TGCGCCAGCAGCTGGGACAGGAGTTCAGCAACTAATGAAAAACTGTTTTTT.

The chain uses TRBV29-1 and TRBJ1-1, with 7 bases fitting TRBD1. The CDR3 length is 19 residues. Germline V gene lookup returns CDR1 SQVTM and CDR2 ANQGSEA. After removal of 0 bases from V and 4 bases from J, the junction contained 20 bases not matched to a gene. The CDR3 reads CSVEDRWRKQGRKGTEAFF. CDR3 nucleotides: TGCAGCGTTGAAGACCGGTGGAGGAAACAGGGGAGAAAGGGCACTGAAGCTTTCTTT.

In its sample, this clone was seen a few times. V and J are TRBV9 and TRBJ2-3; D possibly corresponds to TRBD2 (6 bases). This CDR3 has 14 residues. Trimming removed 4 bases at V and 4 bases at J, with 13 bases between. Germline V lookup: CDR1 SGDLS, CDR2 YYNGEE. The CDR3 DNA is TGTGCCAGCAGCTCACTGGGACTCCCAGATACGCAGTATTTT. It specifies CASSSLGLPDTQYF.

This clone was counted a few times. The gene calls are TRBV6-5 and TRBJ2-7; D unresolved. Trimming removed 6 bases at V and 3 bases at J, with 18 bases between. The CDR3 extends over 15 amino acids. Germline assignment: CDR1 MNHEY and CDR2 SVGAGI. The CDR3 region has the DNA TGTGCCAGCAGACAGAGAGACACGATTTTCTACGAGCAGTACTTC. Its translation is CASRQRDTIFYEQYF.

The V and J genes are TRBV7-9 and TRBJ2-3; 8 bases match TRBD2. The CDR3 consists of 15 residues. Germline V gives CDR1 SEHNR, CDR2 FQNEAQ (reference sequence). With 5 bases clipped from V and 5 bases from J, the junction kept 9 bases outside the gene matches. CDR3 protein: CASSPGTSPLDTQYF. CDR3 coding DNA: TGTGCCAGCAGCCCCGGGACTAGTCCCCTAGATACGCAGTATTTT.

This rearrangement joins TRBV2 to TRBJ2-7; D is undetermined. The CDR3 extends over 10 amino acids. Germline V lookup: CDR1 SNHLY, CDR2 FYNNEI. V was trimmed by 8 bases and J by 2 bases, leaving 4 bases between them. The CDR3 DNA follows: TGTGCCAGCTCCGCCTACGAGCAGTACGTC. It codes for CASSAYEQYV.

The rearrangement joins TRBV11-2 to TRBJ2-7; 13 bases map to TRBD2. The junction had 7 bases not matched to a gene; V was cut back by 4 bases and J by 1 base. Germline values: CDR1 SGHAT, CDR2 FQNNGV. The CDR3 covers 17 residues. CDR3 sequence: CASSWTSGGPGSYEQYF. In DNA form, the CDR3 reads TGTGCCAGCAGCTGGACTAGCGGGGGCCCGGGGTCCTACGAGCAGTACTTC.

The gene calls are TRBV4-1 and TRBJ2-2, with 9 positions matching TRBD2. This CDR3 spans 17 amino acids. V trimming: 2 bases; J trimming: 7 bases; junction bases outside the gene matches: 11. CDR1 MGHRA and CDR2 YSYEKL come from the germline V gene. DNA for the CDR3: TGCGCCAGCAGCCAATCGAGCTCAGCGGGAGGAATCGGGGAGCTGTTTTTT. Its protein is CASSQSSSAGGIGELFF.

This chain links TRBV24-1 with TRBJ2-5; TRBD2 is a possible D gene (6 bases). From germline, CDR1 is KGHDR and CDR2 SFDVKD. The CDR3 spans 14 residues. The germline V and J ends were trimmed by 3 bases and 2 bases, with 9 bases remaining between them. The CDR3 bases are TGTGCCACCAGTGATAGGGACTTTCAAGAGACCCAGTACTTC. As protein: CATSDRDFQETQYF.

The rearrangement uses TRBV27 and TRBJ2-7; TRBD2 is a possible D gene (7 bases). CDR3 length equals 14 residues. The germline gives CDR1 MNHEY, CDR2 SMNVEV (reference sequence). Trimming took off 2 bases at V and 5 bases at J, with 13 bases between the two ends. This CDR3 reads CASSLTGGHHEQYV. CDR3 sequence (DNA): TGTGCCAGCAGTTTAACGGGGGGACACCACGAGCAGTACGTC.

This chain joins TRBV6-2 or TRBV6-3 and TRBJ1-1, with D unresolved. V lost 0 bases and J 2 bases, leaving 7 bases between the germline ends. Germline lookup yields CDR1 MNHEY and CDR2 SVGEGT. The CDR3 loop spans 14 amino acids. The CDR3 DNA sequence: TGTGCCAGCAGTTACTCTCCTATTAACACTGAAGCTTTCTTT. It translates to CASSYSPINTEAFF.

The chain combines TRBV2 with TRBJ1-5; 10 nucleotides line up with TRBD1. The germline gives CDR1 SNHLY, CDR2 FYNNEI. V lost 8 bases, J lost 4 bases, and 8 bases stayed unmatched. The CDR3 length is 15 residues. CDR3 bases: TGTGCCAGCGGACCCGGGACAGGGGCTAATCAGCCCCAGCATTTT. This sequence encodes CASGPGTGANQPQHF. Filled out from reference TRBV2 and TRBJ1-5, the complete variable domain reads EPEVTQTPSHQVTQMGQEVILRCVPISNHLYFYWYRQILGQKVEFLVSFYNNEISEKSEIFDDQFSVERPDGSNFTLKIRSTKLEDSAMYFCASGPGTGANQPQHFGDGTRLSIL.